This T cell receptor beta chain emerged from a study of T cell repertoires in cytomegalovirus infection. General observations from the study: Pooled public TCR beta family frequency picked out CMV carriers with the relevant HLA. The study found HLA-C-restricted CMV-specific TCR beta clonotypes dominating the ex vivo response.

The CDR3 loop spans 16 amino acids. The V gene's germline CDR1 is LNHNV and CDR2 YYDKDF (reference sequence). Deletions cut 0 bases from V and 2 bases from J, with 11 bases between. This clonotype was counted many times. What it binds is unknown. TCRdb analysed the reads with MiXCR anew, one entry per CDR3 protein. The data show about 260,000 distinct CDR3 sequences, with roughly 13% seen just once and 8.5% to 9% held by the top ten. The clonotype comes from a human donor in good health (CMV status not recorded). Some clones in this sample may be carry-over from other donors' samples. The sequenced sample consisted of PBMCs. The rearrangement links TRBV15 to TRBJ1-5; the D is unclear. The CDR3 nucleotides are TGTGCCACCAGCAGAGAACCATCGGCCGGCAATCAGCCCCAGCATTTT. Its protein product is CATSREPSAGNQPQHF.